The clone carrying this T cell receptor beta chain was seen ten or more times. Its antigen is currently unknown. The read terminates 3 residues before the CDR3 end, so the remaining end is supplied by the germline J gene. CDR3 length: 15 residues. Per germline, CDR1 SGHNT and CDR2 YYREEE (reference sequence). Trimming pared 4 bases from V and 4 bases from J, leaving 17 bases between. The data were taken from a study of T cell clonality in common variable immunodeficiency. Whole-study findings and limits: Fewer deletions and N-nucleotide insertions were reportedly seen in common variable immunodeficiency TCR beta sequences.

The repertoire was sequenced with immunoSEQ multiplex PCR; TCRdb's copy has only in-frame clones and lacks some. The data list 25,000 to 30,000 clones, none observed once; about a quarter falls to the top ten. This receptor was taken from a human donor with common variable immunodeficiency. Input material: peripheral blood mononuclear cells. The rearrangement links TRBV5-4 to TRBJ1-2, with TRBD1 as a possible D gene (5 bases). The CDR3 region is CASSTGGGERYGYTF. CDR3 DNA, as far as it was read: TGTGCCAGCAGCACCGGCGGAGGGGAGCGCTATGGC.